This TCR beta chain was identified during a study of human T cells and chemical hapten exposure. Overall study context: A 2 cm by 2 cm inner upper arm patch received 2% DPC for sensitization.

Time point here: pre-sensitization, week 0. Treatment: therapeutic diphenylcyclopropenone sensitization with weekly scalp DPC. Those who donated were patients with alopecia, 18 to 70 years of age, and suitable for DPC. This clonotype came up many times. Antigen specificity is unknown. One entry per CDR3 protein results from TCRdb running MiXCR on the RACE reads. The sample contains over 300,000 distinct CDR3 sequences, less than 6.5% of which appear only once. The CDR3 runs to 15 residues. Germline values: CDR1 MNHEY, CDR2 SVGAGI. The V gene end was trimmed by 5 bases and the J gene end by 1 base; junction bases not matched to a gene: 5. Study-level findings and limits: Sensitizing with DPC caused no change in TCRs above 1 in 1000 frequency.

The chain uses TRBV6-5 and TRBJ2-7; 10 bases match TRBD1. This receptor was taken from a woman aged 50 to 60 with alopecia areata. Some clones in this sample may be carry-over from other donors' samples. The material sequenced was whole blood, taken in connection with sensitization to the hapten diphenylcyclopropenone (DPC). CDR3: CASSHRDRGSYEQYF. In DNA form, the CDR3 reads TGTGCCAGCAGTCACCGGGACAGGGGATCCTACGAGCAGTACTTC.